This T cell receptor (beta chain) came from a study of cytomegalovirus exposure and HLA in healthy donors. Notes on the study in general: Later analysis indicated greater clonal expansion among HLA-associated TCR beta chains than among equally common other chains. Later on, a genetic analysis was performed. It linked a missense variant in DCLRE1C with V- and J-gene trimming of TCR beta.

Comment on this clone: What it recognizes is unknown.

The PCR employed 60 Vbeta primers together with 13 Jbeta primers. This table comes from immunoSEQ multiplex PCR, and its TCRdb copy is limited to in-frame clones, with some not included. This table has around 200,000 clones, 86% appearing once. Germline V CDR1 and CDR2: SGHRS, YFSETQ. There are 17 residues in the CDR3. V lost 4 bases to trimming and J lost 6 bases; unmatched junction nucleotides: 15. This sequence was found in a woman aged 25 to 39 in good health and CMV-seronegative. The chain uses TRBV5-1 and TRBJ2-7; TRBD1 aligns across 11 bases. The sequenced sample consisted of PBMCs. The CDR3 DNA follows: TGCGCCAGCAGCATCACCAATACCGGGACAGGGGGATCCGAGCAGTACTTC. Protein: CASSITNTGTGGSEQYF.